One sample yielded the 6 T cell receptor beta chains listed below, sequenced in a study of OX40 agonist ivuxolimab in advanced cancers. Assay used: immunoSEQ multiplex PCR; TCRdb lists only in-frame clones, some missing. This sample has just under 65,000 clones, with about 90% found just once. The sequenced sample was CD4+ or CD8+ T cells sorted from blood, obtained in a trial of the OX40 agonist ivuxolimab. Receptor source: an adult with an advanced solid tumor such as melanoma, head and neck, liver or kidney cancer.

The rearrangement links TRBV28 to TRBJ2-4, with unresolved D. The CDR3 is 12 residues long. Trimming took 2 bases from V and 7 from J, leaving 6 bases between them. Germline lookup yields CDR1 MDHEN and CDR2 SYDVKM. The CDR3 coding sequence is TGTGCCAGCAGTTTAACCAGGAACATTCAGTACTTC. It is translated as CASSLTRNIQYF.

The chain recombines TRBV6-1 with TRBJ2-3; tentatively, D is TRBD1 (5 bases). Germline lookup yields CDR1 MNHNS and CDR2 SASEGT. V lost 5 bases, J lost 6 bases, and 12 bases lay in between. The CDR3 totals 13 residues. The CDR3 spells CASSRQPWDTQYF. CDR3 sequence (DNA): TGTGCCAGCAGTAGACAGCCCTGGGATACGCAGTATTTT.

This clone was counted between two and nine times. The gene calls are TRBV6-5 and TRBJ2-7, with D tentatively TRBD1 (5 bases). CDR1 MNHEY and CDR2 SVGAGI come from the germline V gene. Trimming took 5 bases from V and 9 from J, leaving 14 bases between them. The CDR3 has 12 residues. The CDR3 region has the DNA TGTGCCAGCAGTCAAGACAGAACGGTGCAGTACTTC. It specifies CASSQDRTVQYF.

The rearrangement links TRBV14 to TRBJ1-1, with D possibly being TRBD1 (6 bases). The germline gives CDR1 SGHDN, CDR2 FVKESK. Trimming pared 5 bases from V and 4 bases from J, leaving 11 bases between. CDR3 length equals 13 residues. CDR3 in amino acids: CASSFSRGTEAFF. The CDR3 DNA reads TGTGCCAGCAGCTTCAGCAGGGGCACTGAAGCTTTCTTT. Full variable domain (missing parts from reference TRBV14 and TRBJ1-1): EAGVTQFPSHSVIEKGQTVTLRCDPISGHDNLYWYRRVMGKEIKFLLHFVKESKQDESGMPNNRFLAERTGGTYSTLKVQPAELEDSGVYFCASSFSRGTEAFFGQGTRLTVV.

The CDR3 DNA follows: TGTGCCAGCAGTGAGTCCCCAGGGGGGAAGCAGTACTTC. Its protein product is CASSESPGGKQYF. V gene TRBV2 combines with J gene TRBJ2-7, with D perhaps matching TRBD1 (7 bases). V lost 3 bases to trimming and J lost 8 bases, with 14 bases between them. The V gene's germline CDR1 is SNHLY and CDR2 FYNNEI. This CDR3 contains 13 residues.

J is TRBJ2-7 and V is TRBV10-1; 13 nucleotides match TRBD2. This CDR3 region has 16 residues. V gave up 5 bases and J gave up 2 bases; unmatched junction bases: 6. Germline-derived CDR1 and CDR2 are WNHNN and SYGVQD (reference sequence). CDR3 region: CASSRGLAGDTYEQYF. In nucleotides, the CDR3 is TGCGCCAGCAGTCGTGGACTAGCGGGGGATACCTACGAGCAGTACTTC.